This paragraph covers one TCR beta chain sequence. The sample belongs to a study of tumor-infiltrating lymphocytes in oesophageal squamous cell carcinoma. CDR1 is ENHRY, CDR2 SYGVKD, per germline. Between the trimmed V and J ends, which lost 3 bases and 3 bases, there was a span of 9 bases. This CDR3 has 14 amino acids. TCRdb used MiXCR to reprocess the PCR reads, holding one entry per CDR3 protein. The data show 9,500 to 11,000 distinct CDR3 sequences, roughly 58% seen once. The chain is built from TRBV10-3 and TRBJ1-3; no clear D. This receptor was taken from a female donor with esophageal squamous cell carcinoma. The sample consisted of esophageal tumor tissue. In nucleotides, the CDR3 is TGTGCCATCAGTGACGGCCTTGATGGAAACACCATATATTTT. Its translation is CAISDGLDGNTIYF.